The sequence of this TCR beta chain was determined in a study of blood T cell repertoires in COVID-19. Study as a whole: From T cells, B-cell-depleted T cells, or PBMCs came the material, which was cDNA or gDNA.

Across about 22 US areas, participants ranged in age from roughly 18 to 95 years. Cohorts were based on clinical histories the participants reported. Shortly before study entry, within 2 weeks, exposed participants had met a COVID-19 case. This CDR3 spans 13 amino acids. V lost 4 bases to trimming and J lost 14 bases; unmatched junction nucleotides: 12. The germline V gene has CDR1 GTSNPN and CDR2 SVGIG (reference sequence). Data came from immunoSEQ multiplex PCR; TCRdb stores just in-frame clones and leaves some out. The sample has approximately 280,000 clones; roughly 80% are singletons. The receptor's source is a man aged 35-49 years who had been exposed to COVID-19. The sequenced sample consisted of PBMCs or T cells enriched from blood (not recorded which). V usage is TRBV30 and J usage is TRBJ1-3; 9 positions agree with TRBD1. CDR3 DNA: TGTGCCTGGAAACGACAGGGGGGAACCTTGCTATATTTT. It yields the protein CAWKRQGGTLLYF.